These T cell receptor beta chains were read from a single sample in a study of T cell responses to AZD1222 COVID-19 vaccine. TCRdb's copy holds only in-frame clones and misses some; the assay was immunoSEQ multiplex PCR. Among 65,000 to 75,000 clones listed, more than 75% were seen once. The sequencing used peripheral blood, collected 28 days after the second dose of the MenACWY control vaccine. The receptor set was obtained from an adult who received the MenACWY meningococcal vaccine as a control. The CDR3 runs from the conserved cysteine through the conserved F or W. Fields, in order: CDR3 DNA, CDR3 protein, clone size, V gene, D gene, J gene. A D gene is named only where the DNA matches it firmly. Only part of the rows carry a size: once, few, many, or a class if the clone is expanded.

TGTGCCAGCAGTCCGCGAGACAGGGGTTTCACTGAAGCTTTCTTT CASSPRDRGFTEAFF once TRBV28 TRBD1 TRBJ1-1
TGTGCCAGCAGCCCCCCCCGGAATGGCTACACCTTC CASSPPRNGYTF . TRBV28 . TRBJ1-2
TGTGCCAGTAGTACGGGGACAGGGGCAACCTACGAGCAGTACTTC CASSTGTGATYEQYF . TRBV19 TRBD1 TRBJ2-7
TGTGCCAGCAGCGCCCACAGCAATCAGCCCCAGCATTTT CASSAHSNQPQHF . TRBV3-1/TRBV3-2 . TRBJ1-5
TGTGCCAGCTCACAGGGGACGGACCGGGGTGGTGAAGCTTTCTTT CASSQGTDRGGEAFF few TRBV18 . TRBJ1-1
TGCGCCAGCAACGGTGGGGGCACCTATGGCTACACCTTC CASNGGGTYGYTF few TRBV5-1 . TRBJ1-2
TGTGCCAGTAGTATAGGCCATGACAACTCTGGGGCCAACGTCCTGACTTTC CASSIGHDNSGANVLTF . TRBV19 . TRBJ2-6
TGTGCCAGCTCACCATGGGCAGGTAGCACAGATACGCAGTATTTT CASSPWAGSTDTQYF . TRBV18 . TRBJ2-3
TGTGCCAGCACCCTTAGGGGAAATCCCACAGATACGCAGTATTTT CASTLRGNPTDTQYF . TRBV5-8 . TRBJ2-3
TGTGCCAGTAGTAAGACGGTCAGGTACGAGCAGTACTTC CASSKTVRYEQYF . TRBV19 . TRBJ2-7
TGTGCCAGCAGCTTGGGCTGGGGCACTGAAGCTTTCTTT CASSLGWGTEAFF . TRBV7-9 . TRBJ1-1
TGTGCCATCAGTGGCGGCATCGACAATCAGCCCCAGCATTTT CAISGGIDNQPQHF . TRBV10-3 . TRBJ1-5
TGTGCCAGCAGCCCGATAGGACGGGAGAAAGCTTTCTTT CASSPIGREKAFF few TRBV7-9 . TRBJ1-1
TGTGCCAGCAGTTTGTTTTATAGCAATCAGCCCCAGCATTTT CASSLFYSNQPQHF . TRBV27 . TRBJ1-5